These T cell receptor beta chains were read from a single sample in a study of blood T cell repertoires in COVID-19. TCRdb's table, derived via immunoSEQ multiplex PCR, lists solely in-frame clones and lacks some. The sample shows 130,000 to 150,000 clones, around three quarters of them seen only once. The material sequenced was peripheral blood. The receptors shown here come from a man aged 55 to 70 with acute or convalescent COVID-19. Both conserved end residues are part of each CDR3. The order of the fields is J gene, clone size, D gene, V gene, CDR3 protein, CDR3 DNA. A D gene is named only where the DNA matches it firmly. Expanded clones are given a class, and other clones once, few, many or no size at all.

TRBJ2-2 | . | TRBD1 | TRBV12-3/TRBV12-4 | CASSSGGAGELFF | TGTGCCAGCAGTTCAGGGGGCGCGGGGGAGCTGTTTTTT
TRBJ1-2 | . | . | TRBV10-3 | CAISESRSYGYTF | TGTGCCATCAGTGAGTCGAGAAGCTATGGCTACACCTTC
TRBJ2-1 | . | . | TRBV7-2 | CASSLLTRPRGNEQFF | TGTGCCAGCAGCTTACTGACTCGCCCAAGGGGGAATGAGCAGTTCTTC
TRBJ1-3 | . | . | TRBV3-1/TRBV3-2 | CASSQEFGTRGNTIYF | TGTGCCAGCAGCCAAGAATTCGGTACGCGTGGAAACACCATATATTTT
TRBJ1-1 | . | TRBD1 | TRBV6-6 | CASRPPGGSSNTEAFF | TGTGCCAGCAGGCCACCAGGGGGATCGAGTAACACTGAAGCTTTCTTT
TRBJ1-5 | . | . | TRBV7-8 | CASSLALREAQPQHF | TGTGCCAGCAGCTTAGCGCTCCGGGAGGCTCAGCCCCAGCATTTT
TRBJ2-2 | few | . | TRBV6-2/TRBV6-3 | CASSYRARTWNTGELFF | TGTGCCAGCAGTTACAGGGCTCGGACTTGGAACACCGGGGAGCTGTTTTTT
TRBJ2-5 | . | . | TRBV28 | CASSLGGTQETQYF | TGTGCCAGCAGTTTAGGCGGGACCCAAGAGACCCAGTACTTC
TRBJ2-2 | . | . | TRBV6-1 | CASSGKRSSGNTGELFF | TGTGCCAGCAGTGGCAAAAGAAGTAGCGGGAACACCGGGGAGCTGTTTTTT
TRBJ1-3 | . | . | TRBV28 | CASSAYTGNTIYF | TGTGCCAGCAGTGCTTATACAGGAAACACCATATATTTT
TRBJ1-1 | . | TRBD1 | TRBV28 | CASSFARGVTEAFF | TGTGCCAGCAGTTTCGCCAGGGGGGTGACTGAAGCTTTCTTT
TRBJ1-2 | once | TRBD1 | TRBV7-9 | CASSQGADYGYTF | TGTGCCAGCAGCCAGGGGGCGGACTATGGCTACACCTTC
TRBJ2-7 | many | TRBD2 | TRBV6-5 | CASRRLAGEQYF | TGTGCCAGCAGACGACTAGCCGGCGAGCAGTACTTC
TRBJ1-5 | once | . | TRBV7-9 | CASTGRDGNQPQHF | TGTGCCAGCACGGGCAGGGATGGCAATCAGCCCCAGCATTTT
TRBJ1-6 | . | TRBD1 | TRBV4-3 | CASSQDQTGSHNSPLHF | TGCGCCAGCAGCCAAGATCAGACAGGGAGCCATAATTCACCCCTCCACTTT
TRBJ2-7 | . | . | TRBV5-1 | CASSRDNYEQYF | TGCGCCAGCAGCCGGGACAACTACGAGCAGTACTTC
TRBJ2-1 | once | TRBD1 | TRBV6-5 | CASNAGTGGMDEQFF | TGTGCCAGCAACGCCGGGACAGGGGGCATGGATGAGCAGTTCTTC
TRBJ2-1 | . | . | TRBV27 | CASSFRGGWYEQFF | TGTGCCAGCAGTTTCCGCGGCGGGTGGTATGAGCAGTTCTTC
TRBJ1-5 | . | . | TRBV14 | CASSQSLNQPQHF | TGTGCCAGCAGCCAATCACTAAATCAGCCCCAGCATTTT
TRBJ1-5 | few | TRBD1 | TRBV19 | CASSVTGGNQPQHF | TGTGCCAGTAGTGTTACAGGGGGCAATCAGCCCCAGCATTTT
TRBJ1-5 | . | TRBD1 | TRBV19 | CASSPRQGAWWSQPQHF | TGTGCCAGTAGCCCAAGACAGGGGGCTTGGTGGAGTCAGCCCCAGCATTTT
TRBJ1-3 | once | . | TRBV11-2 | CASSYGRAAGNTIYF | TGTGCCAGCAGCTACGGCAGGGCCGCTGGAAACACCATATATTTT
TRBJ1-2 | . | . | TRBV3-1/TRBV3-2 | CASSLDEGTLYGYTF | TGTGCCAGCAGCCTAGACGAAGGGACATTATATGGCTACACCTTC
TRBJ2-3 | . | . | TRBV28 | CASSLEDTQYF | TGTGCCAGCAGCCTCGAGGATACGCAGTATTTT
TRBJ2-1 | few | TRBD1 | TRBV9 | CASSPEGTGASYNEQFF | TGTGCCAGCAGCCCCGAGGGGACAGGGGCCTCGTACAATGAGCAGTTCTTC
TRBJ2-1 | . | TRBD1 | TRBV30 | CAWSLQGAEQFF | TGTGCCTGGAGCCTACAGGGGGCCGAGCAGTTCTTC
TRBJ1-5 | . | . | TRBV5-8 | CASSLGGARNQPQHF | TGTGCCAGCAGCTTAGGAGGGGCGCGGAATCAGCCCCAGCATTTT
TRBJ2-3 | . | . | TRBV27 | CASRSGLLFTDTQYF | TGTGCCAGCAGGTCGGGACTCTTATTCACAGATACGCAGTATTTT
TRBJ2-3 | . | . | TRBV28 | CASSLRSPDTQYF | TGTGCCAGCAGTTTACGTAGCCCAGATACGCAGTATTTT
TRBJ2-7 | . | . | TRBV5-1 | CASSLTGSYEQYF | TGCGCCAGCAGCTTGACAGGGTCGTACGAGCAGTACTTC
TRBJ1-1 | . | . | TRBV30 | CAWSPLRGPAFF | TGTGCCTGGAGCCCACTCCGCGGCCCAGCTTTCTTT